The next 7 T cell receptor beta chains were all read from a single sample in a study of molecular identifiers for immune sequencing clone quantification. TCRdb recomputed calls from the PCR reads with MiXCR, one row per CDR3 protein. The sample yields more than 250,000 distinct CDR3 sequences, roughly a fifth seen once. The sequenced sample was naive CD8+ T cells from blood, with Jurkat cell RNA spiked in. The subset was: FACS-sorted CD8+CD4-CCR7+CD45RA+ naive T cells. All receptors come from a human donor in good health. Some libraries in this study had Jurkat cell RNA spiked in.

About this clonotype: Mismatch with germline at one junction end may stem from a read error. The chain couples TRBV4-3 to TRBJ2-7; the D is unclear. CDR1 LGHNA and CDR2 YSLEER come from the germline V gene. CDR3 size: 16 residues. CDR3 sequence (DNA): TGCGCCGGCAGCCAAGATTACCTGGCAGAAACGTACGAGCAGTACTTC. Translating it yields CAGSQDYLAETYEQYF.

This clonotype was seen a few times. CDR3 region: CASSAGQGDYEQYF. The DNA for the CDR3 is TGTGCCAGCAGCGCTGGACAGGGTGACTACGAGCAGTACTTC. The chain joins TRBV5-8 to TRBJ2-7; TRBD1 aligns across 8 bases. Germline trimming cut 4 bases from V and 3 bases from J; bases unmatched to any gene: 6. The CDR3 has 14 residues. The germline gives CDR1 SGHTS, CDR2 YDEGEE.

This clonotype was picked up many times. The genes are TRBV29-1 and TRBJ1-1, with a tentative D call TRBD1 (5 bases). The CDR3 runs 14 residues. Germline-derived CDR1 and CDR2 are SQVTM and ANQGSEA. Trimming removed 6 bases from V and 7 bases from J, with 21 bases in between. This CDR3 is CSVLRAEGRFEAFF. DNA for the CDR3: TGCAGCGTATTAAGGGCCGAGGGGAGATTTGAAGCTTTCTTT.

This clonotype was recorded at least ten times. The chain combines TRBV7-9 with TRBJ2-4; 10 bases are a match to TRBD1. The junction had 7 bases not matched to a gene; V was cut back by 5 bases and J by 6 bases. This CDR3 is built from 15 residues. Germline CDR1 and CDR2: SEHNR and FQNEAQ (reference sequence). The CDR3 bases are TGTGCCAGCAGCCCACGACAGGGGGCCGTAAACATTCAGTACTTC. This gives the protein CASSPRQGAVNIQYF.

Turning to this clonotype: Lacking the conserved final phenylalanine or tryptophan, this CDR3 likely reflects a read error. The chain uses TRBV29-1 and TRBJ1-2; D call uncertain. In germline, CDR1 is SQVTM, CDR2 ANQGSEA. Trimming took 7 bases from V and 7 from J, leaving 19 bases between them. The CDR3 totals 13 residues. CDR3: CSASVAGAFGYTL. CDR3 bases: TGCAGCGCCTCCGTAGCAGGAGCCTTTGGCTACACCCTC.

This clonotype was found many times. This sequence joins TRBV12-5 and TRBJ1-3; D remains ambiguous. Trimming took off 6 bases at V and 4 bases at J, with 7 bases between the two ends. CDR1 and CDR2 (germline): LGHNT, FRNRAP. The CDR3 is made up of 12 amino acids. CDR3 amino acids: CASGGTGNTIYF. In nucleotides, the CDR3 is TGTGCTAGTGGAGGAACGGGAAACACCATATATTTT.

This clonotype was observed many times. The chain combines TRBV28 with TRBJ2-2, with 7 bases identical to TRBD1. The CDR3 length is 20 residues. V was clipped by 7 bases and J by 4 bases; unmatched bases: 24. Germline CDR1 MDHEN, CDR2 SYDVKM. CDR3 residues: CASTPSSSGQPTGSTGELFF. The DNA of the CDR3 is TGTGCCAGCACCCCTTCGTCTTCGGGACAGCCCACGGGTAGCACCGGGGAGCTGTTTTTT.